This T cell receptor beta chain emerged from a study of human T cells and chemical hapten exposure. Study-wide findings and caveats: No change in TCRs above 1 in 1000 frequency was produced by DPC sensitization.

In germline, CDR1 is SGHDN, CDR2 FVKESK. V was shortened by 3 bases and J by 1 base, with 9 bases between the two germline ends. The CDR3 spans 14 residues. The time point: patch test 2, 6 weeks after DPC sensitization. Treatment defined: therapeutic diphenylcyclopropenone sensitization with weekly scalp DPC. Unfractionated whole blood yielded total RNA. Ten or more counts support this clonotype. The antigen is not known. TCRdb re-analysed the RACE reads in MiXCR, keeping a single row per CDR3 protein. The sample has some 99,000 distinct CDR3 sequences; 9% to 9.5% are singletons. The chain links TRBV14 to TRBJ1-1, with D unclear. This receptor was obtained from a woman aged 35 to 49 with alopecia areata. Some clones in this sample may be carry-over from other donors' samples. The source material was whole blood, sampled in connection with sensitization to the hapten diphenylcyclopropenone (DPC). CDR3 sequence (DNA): TGTGCCAGCAGCCAGGCACCTGAGAACACTGAAGCTTTCTTT. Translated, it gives CASSQAPENTEAFF.